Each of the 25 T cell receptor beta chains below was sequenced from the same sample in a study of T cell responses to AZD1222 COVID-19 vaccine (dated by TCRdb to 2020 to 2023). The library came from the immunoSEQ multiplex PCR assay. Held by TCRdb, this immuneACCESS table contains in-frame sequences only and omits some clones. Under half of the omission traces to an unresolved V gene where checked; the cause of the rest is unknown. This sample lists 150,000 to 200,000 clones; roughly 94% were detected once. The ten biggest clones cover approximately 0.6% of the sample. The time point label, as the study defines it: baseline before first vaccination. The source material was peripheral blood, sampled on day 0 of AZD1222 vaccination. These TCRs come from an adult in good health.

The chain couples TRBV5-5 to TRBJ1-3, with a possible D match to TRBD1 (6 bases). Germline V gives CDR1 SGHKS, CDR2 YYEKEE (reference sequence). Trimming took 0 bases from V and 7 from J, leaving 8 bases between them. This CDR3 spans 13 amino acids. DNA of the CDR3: TGTGCCAGCAGCTTGGGGGGGCCCAACACCATATATTTT. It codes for CASSLGGPNTIYF.

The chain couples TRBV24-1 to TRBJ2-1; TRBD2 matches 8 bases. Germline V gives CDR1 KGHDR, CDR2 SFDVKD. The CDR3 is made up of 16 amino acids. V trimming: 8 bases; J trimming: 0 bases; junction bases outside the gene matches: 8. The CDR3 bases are TGTGCCACCAAGCGGGGGCCTCCTATCTCCTACAATGAGCAGTTCTTC. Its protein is CATKRGPPISYNEQFF.

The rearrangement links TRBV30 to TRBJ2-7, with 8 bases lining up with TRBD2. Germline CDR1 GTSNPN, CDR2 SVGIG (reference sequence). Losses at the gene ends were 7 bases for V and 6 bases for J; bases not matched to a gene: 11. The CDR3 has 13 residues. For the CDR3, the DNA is TGTGCCTTCTACGGGGGGGTAGGGCCCGAGCAGTACTTC. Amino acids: CAFYGGVGPEQYF.

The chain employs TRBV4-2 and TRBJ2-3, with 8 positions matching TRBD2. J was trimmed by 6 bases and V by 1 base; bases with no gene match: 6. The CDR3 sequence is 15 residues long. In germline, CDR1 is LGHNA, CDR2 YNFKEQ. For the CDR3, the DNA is TGTGCCAGCAGCCAAGGGGGACTAGTGATGGATACGCAGTATTTT. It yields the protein CASSQGGLVMDTQYF.

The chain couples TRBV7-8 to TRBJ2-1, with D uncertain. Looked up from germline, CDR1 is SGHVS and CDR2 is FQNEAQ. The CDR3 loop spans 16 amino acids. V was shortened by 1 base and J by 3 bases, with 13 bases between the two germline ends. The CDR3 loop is CASSLEGTEIYNEQFF. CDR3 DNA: TGTGCCAGCAGCTTAGAAGGAACAGAGATCTACAATGAGCAGTTCTTC.

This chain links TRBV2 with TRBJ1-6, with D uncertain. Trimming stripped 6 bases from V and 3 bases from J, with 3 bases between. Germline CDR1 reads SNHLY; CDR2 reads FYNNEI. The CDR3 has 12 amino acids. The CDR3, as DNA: TGTGCCAGCAGGGACTATAATTCACCCCTCCACTTT. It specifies CASRDYNSPLHF.

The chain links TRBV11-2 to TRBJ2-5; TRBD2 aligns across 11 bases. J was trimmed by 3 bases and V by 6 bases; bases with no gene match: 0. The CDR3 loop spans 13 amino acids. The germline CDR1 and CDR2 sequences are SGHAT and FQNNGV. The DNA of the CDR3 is TGTGCCAGCAGGACTAGCGGGGAAGAGACCCAGTACTTC. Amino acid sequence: CASRTSGEETQYF.

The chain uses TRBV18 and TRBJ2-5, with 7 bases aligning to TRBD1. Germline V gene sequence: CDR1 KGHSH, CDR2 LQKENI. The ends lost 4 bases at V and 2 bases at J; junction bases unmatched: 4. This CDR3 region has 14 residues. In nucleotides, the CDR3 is TGTGCCAGCTCACTGGGGACAGTACAAGAGACCCAGTACTTC. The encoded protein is CASSLGTVQETQYF.

CDR3: CASLTGRRYTEAFF. The CDR3 DNA reads TGTGCCAGCTTGACAGGCCGTCGTTACACTGAAGCTTTCTTT. This sequence joins TRBV19 and TRBJ1-1; D may be TRBD1 (6 bases). V was shortened by 9 bases and J by 3 bases, with 17 bases between the two germline ends. Germline V gene data show CDR1 as LNHDA and CDR2 as SQIVND (reference sequence). This CDR3 has 14 amino acids.

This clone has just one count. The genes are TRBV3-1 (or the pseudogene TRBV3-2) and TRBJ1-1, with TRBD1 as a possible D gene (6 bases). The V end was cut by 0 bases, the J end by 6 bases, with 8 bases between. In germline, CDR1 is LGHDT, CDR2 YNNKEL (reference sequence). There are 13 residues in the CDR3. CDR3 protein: CASSQDAGAEAFF. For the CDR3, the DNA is TGTGCCAGCAGCCAAGATGCAGGGGCTGAAGCTTTCTTT.

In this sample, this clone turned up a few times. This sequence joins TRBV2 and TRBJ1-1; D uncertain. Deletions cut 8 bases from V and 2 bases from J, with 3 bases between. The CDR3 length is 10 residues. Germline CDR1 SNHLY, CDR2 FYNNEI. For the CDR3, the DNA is TGTGCCAGCTCTAACACTGAAGCTTTCTTT. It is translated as CASSNTEAFF.

This CDR3 reads CASSLMLGKSPLHF. Written as DNA, the CDR3 is TGTGCCAGCAGCTTAATGCTTGGGAAGTCACCCCTCCACTTT. The V gene is TRBV11-2, the J gene TRBJ1-6, with no clear D. The ends were cut back, 2 bases at V and 10 bases at J, with 12 bases in the middle. Per germline, CDR1 SGHAT and CDR2 FQNNGV. The CDR3 has 14 residues.

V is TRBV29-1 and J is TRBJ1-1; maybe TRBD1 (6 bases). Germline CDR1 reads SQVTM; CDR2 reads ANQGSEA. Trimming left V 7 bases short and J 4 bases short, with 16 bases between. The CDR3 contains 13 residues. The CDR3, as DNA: TGCAGCGCTTACTGGCAGGGGTTCACTGAAGCTTTCTTT. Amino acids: CSAYWQGFTEAFF.

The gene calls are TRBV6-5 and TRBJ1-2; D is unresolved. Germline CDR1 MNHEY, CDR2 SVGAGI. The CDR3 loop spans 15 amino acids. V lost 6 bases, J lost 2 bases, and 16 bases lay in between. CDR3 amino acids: CASSSGEALNYGYTF. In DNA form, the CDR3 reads TGTGCCAGCAGCTCCGGTGAAGCACTCAACTATGGCTACACCTTC.

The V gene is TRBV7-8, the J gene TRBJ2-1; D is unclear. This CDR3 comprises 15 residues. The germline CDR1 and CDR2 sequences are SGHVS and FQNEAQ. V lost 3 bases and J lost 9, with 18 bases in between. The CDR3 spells CASSFSGNPHGEQFF. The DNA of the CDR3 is TGTGCCAGCAGCTTTTCGGGTAATCCCCACGGTGAGCAGTTCTTC.

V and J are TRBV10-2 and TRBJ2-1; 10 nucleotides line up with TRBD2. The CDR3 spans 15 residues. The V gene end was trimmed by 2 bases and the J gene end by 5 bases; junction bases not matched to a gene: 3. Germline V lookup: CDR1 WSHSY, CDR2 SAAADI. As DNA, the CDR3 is TGCGCCAGCAGTGAGAGGCTAGCGGGAGACAATGAGCAGTTCTTC. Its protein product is CASSERLAGDNEQFF.

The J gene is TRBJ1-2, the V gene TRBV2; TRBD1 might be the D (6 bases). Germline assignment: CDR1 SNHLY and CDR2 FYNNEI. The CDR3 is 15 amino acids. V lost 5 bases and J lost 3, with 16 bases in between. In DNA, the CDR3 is TGTGCCAGCAGTCAGGACAGCAACGTATACTATGGCTACACCTTC. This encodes CASSQDSNVYYGYTF.

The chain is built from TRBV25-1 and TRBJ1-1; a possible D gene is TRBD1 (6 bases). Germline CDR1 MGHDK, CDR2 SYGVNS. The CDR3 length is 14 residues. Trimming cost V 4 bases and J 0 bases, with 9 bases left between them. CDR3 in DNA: TGTGCCAGCAGTGCCCAGGGGTTGAACACTGAAGCTTTCTTT. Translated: CASSAQGLNTEAFF.

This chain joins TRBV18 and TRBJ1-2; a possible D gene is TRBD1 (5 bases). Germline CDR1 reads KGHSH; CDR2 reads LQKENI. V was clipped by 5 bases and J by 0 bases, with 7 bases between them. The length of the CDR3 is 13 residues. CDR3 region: CASSDRANYGYTF. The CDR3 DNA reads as TGTGCCAGCTCAGACAGAGCTAACTATGGCTACACCTTC.

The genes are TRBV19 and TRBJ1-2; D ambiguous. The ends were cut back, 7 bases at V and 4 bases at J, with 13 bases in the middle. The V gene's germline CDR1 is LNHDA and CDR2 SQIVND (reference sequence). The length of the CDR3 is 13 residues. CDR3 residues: CASNLRTGYGYTF. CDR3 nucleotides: TGTGCCAGTAACTTGAGGACCGGCTATGGCTACACCTTC.

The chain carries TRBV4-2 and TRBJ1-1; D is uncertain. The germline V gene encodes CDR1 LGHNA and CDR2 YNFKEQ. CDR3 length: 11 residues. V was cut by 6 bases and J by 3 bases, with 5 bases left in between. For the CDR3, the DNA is TGTGCCAGCAGTCGGGACACTGAAGCTTTCTTT. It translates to CASSRDTEAFF.

The CDR3 is CASSNGQGGLGYQETQYF. The CDR3 nucleotides read TGTGCCAGTAGTAACGGACAGGGGGGACTAGGGTACCAAGAGACCCAGTACTTC. The chain is built from TRBV19 and TRBJ2-5, with 10 bases matching TRBD1. This CDR3 has 18 amino acids. The junction had 11 bases not matched to a gene; V was cut back by 4 bases and J by 0 bases. Looked up from germline, CDR1 is LNHDA and CDR2 is SQIVND (reference sequence). The full variable domain, completed using reference TRBV19 and TRBJ2-5, is DGGITQSPKYLFRKEGQNVTLSCEQNLNHDAMYWYRQDPGQGLRLIYYSQIVNDFQKGDIAEGYSVSREKKESFPLTVTSAQKNPTAFYLCASSNGQGGLGYQETQYFGPGTRLLVL.

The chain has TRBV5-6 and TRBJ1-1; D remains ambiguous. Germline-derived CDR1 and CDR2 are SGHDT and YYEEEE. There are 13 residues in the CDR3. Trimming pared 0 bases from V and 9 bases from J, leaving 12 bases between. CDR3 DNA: TGTGCCAGCAGCTTGGCGGCGGCACCAAAAGCTTTCTTT. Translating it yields CASSLAAAPKAFF.

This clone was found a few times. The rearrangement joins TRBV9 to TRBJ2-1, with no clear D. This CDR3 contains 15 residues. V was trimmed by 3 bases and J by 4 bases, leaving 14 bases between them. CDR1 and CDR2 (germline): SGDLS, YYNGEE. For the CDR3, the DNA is TGTGCCAGCAGCGCCCCTCCAGGCCAATACAATGAGCAGTTCTTC. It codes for CASSAPPGQYNEQFF.

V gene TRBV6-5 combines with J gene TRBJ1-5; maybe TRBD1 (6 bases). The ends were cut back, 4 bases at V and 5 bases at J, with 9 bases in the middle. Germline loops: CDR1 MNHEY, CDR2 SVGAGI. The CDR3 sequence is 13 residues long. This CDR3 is CASSWGAHQPQHF. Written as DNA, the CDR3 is TGTGCCAGCAGTTGGGGGGCGCATCAGCCCCAGCATTTT.